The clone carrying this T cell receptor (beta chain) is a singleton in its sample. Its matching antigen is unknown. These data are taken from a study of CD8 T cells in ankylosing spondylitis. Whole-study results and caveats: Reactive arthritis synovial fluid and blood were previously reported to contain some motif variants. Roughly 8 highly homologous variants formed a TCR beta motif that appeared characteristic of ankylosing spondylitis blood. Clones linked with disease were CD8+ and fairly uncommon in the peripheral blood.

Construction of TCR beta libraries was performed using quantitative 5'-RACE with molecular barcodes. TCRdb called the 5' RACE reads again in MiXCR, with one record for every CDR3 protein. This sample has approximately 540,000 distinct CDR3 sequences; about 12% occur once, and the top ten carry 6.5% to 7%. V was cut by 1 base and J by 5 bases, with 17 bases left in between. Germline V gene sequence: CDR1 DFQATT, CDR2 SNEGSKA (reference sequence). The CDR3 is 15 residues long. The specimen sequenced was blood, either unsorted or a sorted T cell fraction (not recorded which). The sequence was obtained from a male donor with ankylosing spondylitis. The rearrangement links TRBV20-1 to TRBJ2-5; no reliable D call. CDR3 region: CSARGRYEPGETQYF. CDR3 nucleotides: TGCAGTGCTAGAGGCCGATACGAACCTGGGGAGACCCAGTACTTC.